This T cell receptor beta chain appears in the sequencing data of a study of glioma-infiltrating T cells. Per germline, CDR1 MDHEN and CDR2 SYDVKM. The CDR3 runs 14 residues. Between the trimmed V and J ends, which lost 7 bases and 1 base, there was a span of 12 bases. This clonotype was counted ten times or more. The iRepertoire nested amplicon-rescue multiplex PCR amplified TCR alpha and beta CDR3s from RNA. MiXCR, run by TCRdb on the multiplex PCR reads, gives a single entry per CDR3 protein. Among around 190,000 distinct CDR3 sequences listed, around 42% were seen once. V usage is TRBV28 and J usage is TRBJ2-3; D not resolved. Sequencing was performed on glioma tissue, nonneoplastic brain tissue, or PBMCs (not recorded which). The sequence came from a human donor with low-grade glioma or glioblastoma, undergoing nonglioma brain surgery, or in good health (not recorded which). For the CDR3, the DNA is TGTGCCAGCACCTGGGAAGCTGGCACAGATACGCAGTATTTT. Its protein product is CASTWEAGTDTQYF.